Presented here are 24 T cell receptor beta chains from one specimen sequenced in a study of blood T cell repertoires in COVID-19. This table comes from immunoSEQ multiplex PCR, and its TCRdb copy is limited to in-frame clones, with some not included. The table has just over 25,000 clones, nearly 90% seen once; the top ten hold 10% to 12%. Sequencing was carried out using peripheral blood. These receptors came from a man between 65 and 80 years old with acute or convalescent COVID-19.

As regards this clone: Because it lacks the conserved phenylalanine or tryptophan at the end, this CDR3 is likely a read error. The chain has TRBV7-2 and TRBJ1-2; a weak D match, TRBD1 (5 bases). Trimming shortened V by 1 base and J by 2 bases, and 11 bases separated the two germline ends. Germline V gene data show CDR1 as SGHTA and CDR2 as FQGNSA. The CDR3 loop spans 15 amino acids. CDR3 sequence reads: CASSLDGTQNYGYTS. CDR3 nucleotides: TGTGCCAGCAGCTTAGACGGGACTCAGAACTATGGCTACACCTCC.

J is TRBJ2-5 and V is TRBV3-1 (or the pseudogene TRBV3-2), with 11 bases aligning to TRBD2. Trimming cost V 3 bases and J 2 bases; bases outside gene matches: 2. CDR1 is LGHDT and CDR2 is YNNKEL in the germline V gene (reference sequence). CDR3 length equals 15 residues. In DNA form, the CDR3 reads TGTGCCAGCAGCCAGAGACTAGCGGGACAAGAGACCCAGTACTTC. Its protein product is CASSQRLAGQETQYF.

V and J are TRBV19 and TRBJ2-7; 10 bases agree with TRBD1. CDR3 length: 14 residues. The junction had 2 bases not matched to a gene; V was cut back by 3 bases and J by 3 bases. The germline CDR1 and CDR2 sequences are LNHDA and SQIVND (reference sequence). CDR3 residues: CASSIRDRGYEQYF. CDR3 DNA: TGTGCCAGTAGTATCCGGGACAGGGGCTACGAGCAGTACTTC.

J is TRBJ1-1 and V is TRBV27, with 8 bases matching TRBD1. The V gene end was trimmed by 4 bases and the J gene end by 9 bases; junction bases not matched to a gene: 7. The CDR3 sequence is 13 residues long. Looked up from germline, CDR1 is MNHEY and CDR2 is SMNVEV (reference sequence). CDR3 region: CASSYGTGTQAFF. The CDR3 region has the DNA TGTGCCAGCAGTTACGGGACAGGAACCCAAGCTTTCTTT.

CDR3 coding DNA: TGTGCCAGCTCTCTCAATGGGCTCCCGAACACCGGGGAGCTGTTTTTT. This translates into CASSLNGLPNTGELFF. V gene TRBV18 combines with J gene TRBJ2-2; D call uncertain. Germline assignment: CDR1 KGHSH and CDR2 LQKENI. V was pared by 6 bases and J by 0 bases, with 14 bases between. CDR3 length: 16 amino acids.

This rearrangement joins TRBV20-1 to TRBJ2-1, with D maybe TRBD2 (5 bases). This CDR3 is 19 amino acids long. V lost 3 bases and J lost 5, with 29 bases in between. Per the germline V gene, CDR1 is DFQATT and CDR2 is SNEGSKA (reference sequence). The CDR3 DNA reads as TGCAGTGCTAGTTATGAGGGCCCTCTCGTGAACCGCCGAAACAATGAGCAGTTCTTC. This codes for CSASYEGPLVNRRNNEQFF.

This CDR3 reads CASSPGKGGSDYGYTF. The CDR3 DNA reads as TGTGCCAGCAGCCCGGGGAAGGGAGGATCTGACTATGGCTACACCTTC. The V call is TRBV5-4, the J call TRBJ1-2; D uncertain. CDR3 length equals 16 residues. The V end was cut by 4 bases, the J end by 3 bases, with 19 bases between. The germline gives CDR1 SGHNT, CDR2 YYREEE (reference sequence).

This chain joins TRBV3-1 (or the pseudogene TRBV3-2) and TRBJ2-5; 7 nucleotides agree with TRBD2. CDR1 and CDR2 (germline): LGHDT, YNNKEL (reference sequence). Trimming at V came to 2 bases and at J to 5 bases, leaving 11 bases not matched to a gene. This CDR3 is built from 16 residues. CDR3 sequence (DNA): TGTGCCAGCAGCCAACAAACCTCTAGCGGAGTGGAGACCCAGTACTTC. Protein product: CASSQQTSSGVETQYF.

The V and J genes are TRBV5-1 and TRBJ1-2; possible D gene TRBD1, 6 bases. Trimming removed 4 bases from V and 2 bases from J, with 9 bases in between. The germline gives CDR1 SGHRS, CDR2 YFSETQ. The CDR3 has 13 amino acids. CDR3 nucleotides: TGCGCCAGCAGCCTAGGACAGAACTATGGCTACACCTTC. Encoded protein: CASSLGQNYGYTF.

This chain connects TRBV7-2 to TRBJ2-5; D is unclear. Germline CDR1 and CDR2: SGHTA and FQGNSA. Trimming took off 5 bases at V and 1 base at J, with 11 bases between the two ends. This CDR3 has 14 residues. The CDR3 nucleotides are TGTGCCAGCAGCCTACGGAGCACCCAAGAGACCCAGTACTTC. Encoded protein: CASSLRSTQETQYF.

The chain combines TRBV15 with TRBJ2-7; possibly TRBD1 for D (6 bases). Germline assignment: CDR1 LNHNV and CDR2 YYDKDF (reference sequence). This CDR3 is 15 amino acids long. V lost 0 bases and J lost 4, with 13 bases in between. The CDR3 protein is CATSRDGQLRYEQYF. The CDR3 coding sequence is TGTGCCACCAGCAGAGACGGACAGCTTCGGTACGAGCAGTACTTC. The full variable domain, with the rest looked up from reference TRBV15 and TRBJ2-7, is DAMVIQNPRYQVTQFGKPVTLSCSQTLNHNVMYWYQQKSSQAPKLLFHYYDKDFNNEADTPDNFQSRRPNTSFCFLDIRSPGLGDTAMYLCATSRDGQLRYEQYFGPGTRLTVT.

The chain joins TRBV28 to TRBJ2-1; 7 bases agree with TRBD2. The CDR3 has 16 amino acids. The J segment lost 15 bases and the V segment lost 3 bases, leaving 20 bases of the junction unmatched. The germline CDR1 and CDR2 sequences are MDHEN and SYDVKM. The CDR3: CASSFTPREYGDRLFF. CDR3 in DNA: TGTGCCAGCAGTTTTACCCCGCGGGAGTACGGAGATCGTCTGTTCTTC.

The chain links TRBV7-6 to TRBJ1-1; a weak D match, TRBD1 (6 bases). V lost 4 bases and J lost 5, with 23 bases in between. CDR3 length equals 17 residues. Germline CDR1 SGHVS, CDR2 FNYEAQ. The CDR3 coding sequence is TGTGCCAGCAGCTCTTACTCACAGGGTACCGTCAGAACTGAAGCTTTCTTT. This translates into CASSSYSQGTVRTEAFF.

This clone was picked up one time. The CDR3 is CSASSSGRAYNEQFF. The CDR3 bases are TGCAGTGCGAGTTCTAGCGGGAGGGCCTACAATGAGCAGTTCTTC. The genes are TRBV20-1 and TRBJ2-1, with 12 bases fitting TRBD2. CDR3 length: 15 amino acids. Germline assignment: CDR1 DFQATT and CDR2 SNEGSKA (reference sequence). The ends lost 6 bases at V and 2 bases at J; junction bases unmatched: 5.

V usage is TRBV10-3 and J usage is TRBJ2-7; D call uncertain. Germline values: CDR1 ENHRY, CDR2 SYGVKD. The V end lost 8 bases, the J end lost 6 bases, and 14 bases lay between the germline ends. This CDR3 contains 12 residues. The CDR3 DNA follows: TGTGCCATCCTAGGCACGCTGGGCGAGCAGTACTTC. Residues: CAILGTLGEQYF.

The chain uses TRBV4-1 and TRBJ1-5; the D gene is possibly TRBD1 (5 bases). The V gene lost 0 bases and the J gene lost 3 bases, with 9 bases spanning the gap. The CDR3 totals 15 residues. From germline, CDR1 is MGHRA and CDR2 YSYEKL. The CDR3 protein is CASSQDNRYNQPQHF. CDR3 coding DNA: TGCGCCAGCAGCCAAGATAACAGGTACAATCAGCCCCAGCATTTT.

The CDR3 nucleotides are TGTGCCAGCAGCCAACCGGGACTAGCGGGAGCGACCTCCTACGAGCAGTACTTC. It specifies CASSQPGLAGATSYEQYF. The chain carries TRBV7-2 and TRBJ2-7; 14 nucleotides align to TRBD2. The length of the CDR3 is 18 residues. Germline V gene sequence: CDR1 SGHTA, CDR2 FQGNSA. J lost 0 bases, V lost 5 bases, and 9 bases had no gene match.

This chain links TRBV10-3 with TRBJ2-7; 10 bases line up with TRBD1. Germline CDR1 reads ENHRY; CDR2 reads SYGVKD. The CDR3 spans 16 residues. J lost 1 base, V lost 3 bases, and 6 bases had no gene match. In nucleotides, the CDR3 is TGTGCCATCAGTGATTCGCCGGGACAGGGGTCCTACGAGCAGTACTTC. Amino acids: CAISDSPGQGSYEQYF.

The chain joins TRBV11-1 to TRBJ2-7, with 7 bases that match TRBD1. The V and J ends lost 5 bases and 0 bases, in that order; junction bases with no gene match: 7. The CDR3 loop spans 15 amino acids. CDR1 SGHAT and CDR2 FQDESV come from the germline V gene (reference sequence). In DNA, the CDR3 is TGTGCCAGCAGCAGAGACAGGGCTACCTCCTACGAGCAGTACTTC. Protein sequence: CASSRDRATSYEQYF.

The genes are TRBV7-8 and TRBJ1-2; D not certain. The CDR3 has 12 amino acids. Trimming removed 5 bases at V and 6 bases at J, with 10 bases between. CDR1 and CDR2 (germline): SGHVS, FQNEAQ. This CDR3 reads CASSRTRDGYTF. CDR3 DNA: TGTGCCAGCAGCCGTACGAGGGATGGCTACACCTTC.

V gene TRBV7-2 combines with J gene TRBJ1-4; D call uncertain. V dropped 6 bases and J dropped 2 bases, with 16 bases sitting between them. This CDR3 is 16 amino acids long. Looked up from germline, CDR1 is SGHTA and CDR2 is FQGNSA. In nucleotides, the CDR3 is TGTGCCAGCAGTACCGCCGCCGGGGTTACTAATGAAAAACTGTTTTTT. This translates into CASSTAAGVTNEKLFF.

This clone was seen only once. This chain uses TRBV15 with TRBJ1-3; D possibly corresponds to TRBD1 (6 bases). From germline, CDR1 is LNHNV and CDR2 YYDKDF (reference sequence). The germline V and J ends were trimmed by 3 bases and 4 bases, with 13 bases remaining between them. The CDR3 is made up of 15 amino acids. The CDR3 is CATSRGGTPGNTIYF. The CDR3 nucleotides are TGTGCCACCAGCAGGGGTGGGACACCGGGAAACACCATATATTTT.

J is TRBJ1-2 and V is TRBV7-2, with a possible D match to TRBD1 (6 bases). CDR3 length: 13 residues. CDR1 and CDR2 (germline): SGHTA, FQGNSA. The V gene lost 3 bases and the J gene lost 13 bases, with 18 bases spanning the gap. The CDR3 spells CASSFARQESGTF. CDR3 sequence (DNA): TGTGCCAGCAGCTTTGCGCGACAGGAATCCGGCACCTTC.

The chain recombines TRBV3-1 (or the pseudogene TRBV3-2) with TRBJ1-4, with TRBD1 matching 10 bases. CDR1 is LGHDT, CDR2 YNNKEL, per germline (reference sequence). V gave up 4 bases and J gave up 8 bases; unmatched junction bases: 7. The CDR3 covers 15 residues. The CDR3 is CASSPPGQGIEKLFF. CDR3 in DNA: TGTGCCAGCAGCCCTCCGGGACAGGGGATCGAAAAACTGTTTTTT.